The T cell receptor (beta chain) described here comes from a study of blood T cell repertoires in COVID-19. The wider study: Italy, Spain and the United States were the sources of the convalescent and acute COVID-19 samples. From T cells, B-cell-depleted T cells, or PBMCs came the material, which was cDNA or gDNA.

CDR1 is KGHSH and CDR2 is LQKENI in the germline V gene. V dropped 6 bases and J dropped 4 bases, with 9 bases sitting between them. This CDR3 comprises 12 residues. Authors' processing steps: It was from reference gene primer amplification that nucleated cell counts were estimated. TCRdb's table, derived via immunoSEQ multiplex PCR, lists solely in-frame clones and lacks some. V and J calls and clone size are given by that table; D and trimming were obtained from the DNA. The table records around 50,000 clones, roughly 88% of them present only once. Sequencing input: peripheral blood. The V call is TRBV18, the J call TRBJ1-1, with D unresolved. The TCR was taken from a woman in her sixties or seventies with acute or convalescent COVID-19. This chain's CDR3 is CASSERGTEAFF. CDR3 sequence (DNA): TGTGCCAGCTCCGAGCGAGGCACTGAAGCTTTCTTT.